This T cell receptor beta chain came from a study of radiotherapy plus CTLA-4 blockade in lung cancer (dated by TCRdb to between 2018 and 2020). A note on the overall study: Objective responses occurred in roughly 20% of enrolled patients, and 30% to 35% achieved disease control.

Overall results and qualifications from the work: Increased serum interferon-beta after radiation, together with early dynamic changes in blood T cell clones, were reported to be the strongest predictors of response. After treatment with radiotherapy and ipilimumab, TCR clones that came from tumors expanded in the peripheral blood.

The germline V gene (reference sequence) specifies LNHDA as CDR1 and SQIVND as CDR2. The CDR3 starts with the cysteine, ends with the phenylalanine, and has 13 residues. Here the CDR3 DNA is all that survives: 39 bases in frame from base 1. Trimming accounts for 8 bases at V and 8 bases at J, while the number of junction bases matched to no gene is 8. Points on this clone: Its antigen remains unidentified. Base qualities are missing; no much larger clone stands one base away.

Library preparation employed the immunoSEQ multiplex PCR assay. TCRdb obtained this table from immuneACCESS and retained in-frame rearrangements with V and J assigned. These tables miss some clones; where compared with another copy, unresolved V genes account for less than half of the shortfall, and the remainder is unexplained. For this sample the table gives more than 100,000 clones, of which around 90% were detected only once. Of the sample, more than 6.5% falls within the top ten clones. The study evaluated CTLA-4 blockade (ipilimumab) given together with focal radiation therapy in patients who had chemo-refractory metastatic non-small-cell lung cancer.

This chain joins TRBV19 to TRBJ2-1; TRBD2 matches 8 bases in the middle. The source material was peripheral blood, sampled from a patient treated with radiotherapy plus ipilimumab. The sequence was collected from a human donor with non-small cell lung cancer that progressed on radiotherapy plus ipilimumab. The CDR3 reads CASGTREGDEQFF. The bases read TGTGCCAGTGGGACTAGGGAGGGGGATGAGCAGTTCTTC.